This T cell receptor (beta chain) originates from a study of early T cells in non-severe SARS-CoV-2 infection. Study-wide context: Sequencing of bulk RNA from unsorted whole blood was done, without chain pairing.

This clonotype was recorded a few times. Antigen unknown. The CDR3 covers 15 residues. The V and J ends lost 5 bases and 2 bases, in that order; junction bases with no gene match: 6. Germline CDR1 reads SGHTA; CDR2 reads FQGNSA. Study conclusions and caveats: In VDJdb matching, anti-spike CD8 responses were favored while private and CD4 specificities went missing.

Unique molecular identifiers tagged individual cDNA molecules. TCRdb re-analysed the 5' RACE reads in MiXCR, keeping a single row per CDR3 protein. The table has some 75,000 distinct CDR3 sequences, approximately 14% seen once. The TCR originated in an adult who was a healthcare worker with PCR-confirmed SARS-CoV-2 infection or an uninfected control (not recorded which). The chain uses TRBV7-2 and TRBJ1-5; TRBD1 aligns across 7 bases. Sequenced material: whole blood. The CDR3 loop is CASSVSGGGNQPQHF. The CDR3 nucleotides read TGTGCCAGCAGCGTCTCAGGGGGGGGCAATCAGCCCCAGCATTTT.